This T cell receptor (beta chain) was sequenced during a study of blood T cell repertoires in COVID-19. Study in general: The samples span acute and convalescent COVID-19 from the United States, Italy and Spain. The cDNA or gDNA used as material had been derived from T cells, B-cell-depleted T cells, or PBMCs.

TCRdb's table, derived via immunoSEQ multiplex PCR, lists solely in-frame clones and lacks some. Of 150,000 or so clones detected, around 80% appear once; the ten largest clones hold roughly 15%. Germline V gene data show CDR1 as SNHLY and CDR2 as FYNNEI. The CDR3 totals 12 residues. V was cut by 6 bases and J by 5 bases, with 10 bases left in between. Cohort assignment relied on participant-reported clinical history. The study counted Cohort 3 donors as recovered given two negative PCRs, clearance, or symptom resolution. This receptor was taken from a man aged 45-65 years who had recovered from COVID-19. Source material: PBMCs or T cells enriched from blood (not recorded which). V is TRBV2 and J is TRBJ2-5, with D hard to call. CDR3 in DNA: TGTGCCAGCAGCAGACTGAGGGAGACCCAGTACTTC. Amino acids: CASSRLRETQYF.